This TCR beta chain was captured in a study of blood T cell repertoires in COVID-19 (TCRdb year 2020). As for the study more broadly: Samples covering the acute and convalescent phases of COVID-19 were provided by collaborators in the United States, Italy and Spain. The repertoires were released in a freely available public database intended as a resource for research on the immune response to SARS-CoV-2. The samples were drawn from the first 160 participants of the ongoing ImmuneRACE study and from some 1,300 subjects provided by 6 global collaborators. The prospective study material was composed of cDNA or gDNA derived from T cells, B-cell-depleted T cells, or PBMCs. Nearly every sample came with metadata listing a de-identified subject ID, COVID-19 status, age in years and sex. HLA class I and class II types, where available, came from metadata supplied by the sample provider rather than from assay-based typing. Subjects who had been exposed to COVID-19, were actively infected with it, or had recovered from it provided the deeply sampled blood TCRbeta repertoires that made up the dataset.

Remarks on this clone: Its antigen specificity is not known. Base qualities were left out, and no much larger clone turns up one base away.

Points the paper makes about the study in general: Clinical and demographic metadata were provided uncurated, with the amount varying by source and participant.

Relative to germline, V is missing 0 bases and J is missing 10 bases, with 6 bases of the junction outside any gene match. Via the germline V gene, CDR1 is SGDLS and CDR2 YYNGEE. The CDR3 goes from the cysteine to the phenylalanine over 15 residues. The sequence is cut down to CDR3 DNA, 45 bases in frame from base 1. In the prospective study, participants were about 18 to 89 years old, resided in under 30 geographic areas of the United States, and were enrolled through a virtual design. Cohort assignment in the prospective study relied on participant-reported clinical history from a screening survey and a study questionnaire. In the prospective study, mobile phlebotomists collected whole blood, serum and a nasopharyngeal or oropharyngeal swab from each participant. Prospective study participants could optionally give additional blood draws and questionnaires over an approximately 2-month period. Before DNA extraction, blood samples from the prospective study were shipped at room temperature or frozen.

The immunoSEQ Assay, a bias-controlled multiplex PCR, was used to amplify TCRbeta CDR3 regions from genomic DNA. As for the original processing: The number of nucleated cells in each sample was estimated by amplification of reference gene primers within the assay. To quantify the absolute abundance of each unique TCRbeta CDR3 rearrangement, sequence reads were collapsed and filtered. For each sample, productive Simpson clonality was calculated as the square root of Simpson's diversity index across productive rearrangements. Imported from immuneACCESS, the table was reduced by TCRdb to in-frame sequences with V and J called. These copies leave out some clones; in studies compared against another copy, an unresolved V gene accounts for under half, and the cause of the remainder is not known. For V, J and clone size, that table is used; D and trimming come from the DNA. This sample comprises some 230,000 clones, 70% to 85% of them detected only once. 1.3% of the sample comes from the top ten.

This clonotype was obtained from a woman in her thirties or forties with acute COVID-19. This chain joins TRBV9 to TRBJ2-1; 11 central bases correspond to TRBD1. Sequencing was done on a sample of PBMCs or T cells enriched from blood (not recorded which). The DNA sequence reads TGTGCCAGCAGCGTAGACGGACAGGGGGCAGGGGAGCAGTTCTTC. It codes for CASSVDGQGAGEQFF.